The 18 T cell receptor beta chains listed next were all sequenced from one sample in a study of breast tumors, draining lymph nodes, adjacent tissues. TCRdb processed the multiplex PCR reads anew with MiXCR; each CDR3 protein has one entry. Among tens of thousands of distinct CDR3 sequences, roughly two fifths were seen once, and the ten largest hold roughly a tenth. The sample taken for sequencing was breast tumor tissue. The receptors originated from a female donor with breast cancer. Some clones in this sample may be carry-over from other donors' samples.

V and J are TRBV10-3 and TRBJ1-5, with TRBD1 identical over 7 bases. The CDR3 length is 13 residues. Unmatched junction bases numbered 2, after V lost 3 bases and J lost 6 bases. Looked up from germline, CDR1 is ENHRY and CDR2 is SYGVKD. The CDR3 region is CAISDRDSQPQHF. For the CDR3, the DNA is TGTGCCATCAGTGACCGGGACAGTCAGCCCCAGCATTTT.

A word on this clonotype: Possible read error: a much larger clone is one base away. V usage is TRBV7-2 and J usage is TRBJ1-4; TRBD1 is a possible D gene (5 bases). The CDR3 loop spans 14 amino acids. CDR1 SGHTA and CDR2 FQGNSA come from the germline V gene. This chain's CDR3 is CAGSFRRGNENLFF. In DNA, the CDR3 is TGTGCCGGCAGCTTCCGAAGGGGTAATGAAAACCTGTTTTTT.

V and J are TRBV10-1 and TRBJ2-7; 9 bases match TRBD1. The ends lost 4 bases at V and 6 bases at J; junction bases unmatched: 13. Per the germline V gene, CDR1 is WNHNN and CDR2 is SYGVQD (reference sequence). CDR3 length: 16 amino acids. CDR3 residues: CASSAMTGQGILEQYF. Here the CDR3 DNA reads TGCGCCAGCAGTGCTATGACGGGACAGGGTATCCTCGAGCAGTACTTC.

This clonotype was picked up many times. The gene calls are TRBV11-3 and TRBJ2-1; 8 positions agree with TRBD2. The ends lost 4 bases at V and 0 bases at J; junction bases unmatched: 5. The CDR3 contains 16 residues. Germline-derived CDR1 and CDR2 are SGHNT and YENEEA. The CDR3 coding sequence is TGTGCCAGCAGCTCTCTAGCGGGTCGCTCCTACAATGAGCAGTTCTTC. It codes for CASSSLAGRSYNEQFF. The full variable domain, completed using reference TRBV11-3 and TRBJ2-1, is EAGVVQSPRYKIIEKKQPVAFWCNPISGHNTLYWYLQNLGQGPELLIRYENEEAVDDSQLPKDRFSAERLKGVDSTLKIQPAELGDSAVYLCASSSLAGRSYNEQFFGPGTRLTVL.

This clonotype was seen ten or more times. J is TRBJ2-7 and V is TRBV5-5, with D tentatively TRBD1 (5 bases). CDR3 length: 16 residues. Per the germline V gene, CDR1 is SGHKS and CDR2 is YYEKEE (reference sequence). Trimming pared 0 bases from V and 0 bases from J, leaving 13 bases between. The CDR3, as DNA: TGTGCCAGCAGCTTGGACGTGATAGGGGCCTCCTACGAGCAGTACTTC. Protein product: CASSLDVIGASYEQYF.

This clonotype was seen repeatedly, ten times or more. The chain is built from TRBV12-3 or TRBV12-4 and TRBJ1-5; D uncertain. This CDR3 spans 12 amino acids. Trimming pared 6 bases from V and 7 bases from J, leaving 10 bases between. CDR3 region: CASSPSRQPQHF. The CDR3 nucleotides are TGTGCCAGCAGCCCCTCCAGGCAGCCCCAGCATTTT.

At least ten counts were recorded for this clonotype. This may stem from a read error, because a much larger clone lies one nucleotide away. The CDR3 spells CASSFAPPGMETQYF. The CDR3 DNA reads as TGTGCCAGCAGTTTCGCGCCGCCAGGGATGGAGACCCAGTACTTC. This chain uses TRBV12-3 or TRBV12-4 with TRBJ2-5, with D tentatively TRBD1 (5 bases). The CDR3 length is 15 residues. V was cut by 3 bases and J by 5 bases, with 16 bases left in between.

This clonotype was seen repeatedly, ten times or more. The genes are TRBV19 and TRBJ1-4; 8 nucleotides match TRBD1. Germline CDR1 LNHDA, CDR2 SQIVND (reference sequence). Losses at the gene ends were 7 bases for V and 6 bases for J; bases not matched to a gene: 7. This CDR3 spans 14 amino acids. CDR3 DNA sequence: TGTGCCAGTACCGACAGGGGAGGAGATGAAAAACTGTTTTTT. This translates into CASTDRGGDEKLFF. Looking up the rest from reference TRBV19 and TRBJ1-4 gives the full variable domain: DGGITQSPKYLFRKEGQNVTLSCEQNLNHDAMYWYRQDPGQGLRLIYYSQIVNDFQKGDIAEGYSVSREKKESFPLTVTSAQKNPTAFYLCASTDRGGDEKLFFGSGTQLSVL.

The chain joins TRBV30 to TRBJ1-4, with a possible D match to TRBD1 (6 bases). The CDR3 covers 14 residues. With 1 base removed from V and 10 bases from J, the gap between germline ends came to 16 bases. Germline CDR1 and CDR2: GTSNPN and SVGIG (reference sequence). This CDR3 reads CAWSGGAPTGKLFF. In DNA, the CDR3 is TGTGCCTGGAGTGGGGGGGCACCTACTGGAAAACTGTTTTTT. Complete variable domain (other parts from reference TRBV30 and TRBJ1-4): SQTIHQWPATLVQPVGSPLSLECTVEGTSNPNLYWYRQAAGRGLQLLFYSVGIGQISSEVPQNLSASRPQDRQFILSSKKLLLSDSGFYLCAWSGGAPTGKLFFGSGTQLSVL.

Regarding this clonotype: The CDR3 does not close with the conserved phenylalanine or tryptophan, likely indicating a read error. The chain is built from TRBV25-1 and TRBJ2-3; D may match TRBD1 or TRBD2 (5 bases each). From germline, CDR1 is MGHDK and CDR2 SYGVNS. This CDR3 is built from 15 residues. The CDR3 DNA sequence: TGTCCCAGCAGTGAGTACAGGAGGCCGGGAGATACGCAGTATTCT. Translation gives CPSSEYRRPGDTQYS.

A word on this clonotype: A much larger clone is a single base away; this may be a read error. The genes are TRBV6-2 or TRBV6-3 and TRBJ1-2; D is perhaps TRBD1 (5 bases). The V end lost 5 bases, the J end lost 7 bases, and 20 bases lay between the germline ends. There are 15 residues in the CDR3. Germline CDR1 is MNHEY and CDR2 is SVGEGT. Here the CDR3 DNA reads TGTGCCAGCAGTCCGGGGACTCGGGGTGCAAGTGGCTACACCTTC. It is translated as CASSPGTRGASGYTF.

The chain employs TRBV5-5 and TRBJ1-1; tentative D call: TRBD1 (6 bases). The CDR3 length is 14 residues. The V end lost 5 bases, the J end lost 1 base, and 12 bases lay between the germline ends. Germline CDR1 is SGHKS and CDR2 is YYEKEE (reference sequence). The CDR3 protein is CASSWGGPNTEAFF. In DNA form, the CDR3 reads TGTGCCAGCAGTTGGGGGGGGCCGAACACTGAAGCTTTCTTT.

This clonotype was picked up many times. The rearrangement joins TRBV28 to TRBJ1-4; 10 nucleotides agree with TRBD1. Looked up from germline, CDR1 is MDHEN and CDR2 is SYDVKM. J was trimmed by 7 bases and V by 6 bases; bases with no gene match: 8. The CDR3 has 15 amino acids. This CDR3 reads CASSRRTGGSEKLFF. In DNA, the CDR3 is TGTGCCAGCAGCCGACGGACAGGGGGTAGTGAAAAACTGTTTTTT.

V usage is TRBV20-1 and J usage is TRBJ2-1; D call uncertain. The CDR3 is made up of 11 amino acids. Germline V CDR1 and CDR2: DFQATT, SNEGSKA (reference sequence). Trimming stripped 4 bases from V and 5 bases from J, with 6 bases between. CDR3 sequence reads: CSATRDNEQFF. In DNA form, the CDR3 reads TGCAGTGCTACGCGAGACAATGAGCAGTTCTTC.

The J gene is TRBJ2-3, the V gene TRBV20-1; 8 bases line up with TRBD2. The CDR3 consists of 16 residues. V was clipped by 3 bases and J by 0 bases; unmatched bases: 8. Germline CDR1 is DFQATT and CDR2 is SNEGSKA (reference sequence). The CDR3 DNA reads TGCAGTGCTAGGGGCCAACTAGCGGTTAGCACAGATACGCAGTATTTT. Its translation is CSARGQLAVSTDTQYF.

On this clonotype: Germline and junction disagree at one end, which may indicate a read error. The rearrangement uses TRBV5-1 and TRBJ1-1; D is possibly TRBD1 (5 bases). The CDR3 consists of 15 residues. CDR1 is SGHRS and CDR2 is YFSETQ in the germline V gene. The CDR3 here is CASSPHTWGNAEAFF. The CDR3 nucleotides read TGCGCCAGCAGCCCCCACACATGGGGGAACGCTGAAGCTTTCTTT.

This clonotype was counted a single time. The CDR3: CSARAVTSGRSDTQYF. In DNA, the CDR3 is TGCAGTGCTAGGGCCGTGACTAGCGGGAGATCAGATACGCAGTATTTT. This chain joins TRBV20-1 and TRBJ2-3, with 12 positions matching TRBD2. The V gene's germline CDR1 is DFQATT and CDR2 SNEGSKA (reference sequence). The length of the CDR3 is 16 residues. V lost 3 bases, J lost 4 bases, and 8 bases stayed unmatched.

This clonotype is a singleton in its sample. The junction departs from the called germline gene at one end, perhaps through a read error. V and J are TRBV5-1 and TRBJ2-3, with unresolved D. The CDR3 consists of 14 residues. Per the germline V gene, CDR1 is SGHRS and CDR2 is YFSETQ. CDR3 sequence reads: CASSVEVPTDTQYF. The DNA of the CDR3 is TGTGCCAGCAGCGTAGAGGTGCCAACAGATACACAGTATTTT.